This T cell receptor beta chain stems from a study of T-cell reconstitution after alpha-beta-depleted transplantation in children. The CDR3 is made up of 15 amino acids. CDR1 and CDR2 from the germline V gene are MDHEN and SYDVKM. Between the trimmed V and J ends, which lost 2 bases and 4 bases, there was a span of 14 bases. This clonotype has only a few counts. Preparing the TCRbeta library involved the use of unique molecular identifiers. TCRdb re-called the PCR reads with MiXCR, one entry per CDR3 protein. The sample shows about 410,000 distinct CDR3 sequences, roughly 20% of them seen only once. The chain uses TRBV28 and TRBJ2-5; tentative D call: TRBD1 (6 bases). This receptor was identified in a human donor who donated a stem cell graft to a child with acute myeloid leukemia. The sequences come from PBMCs from the stem cell graft donor, collected from the stem cell graft. CDR3: CASSLTQWGRETQYF. In nucleotides, the CDR3 is TGTGCCAGCAGTTTAACACAGTGGGGGCGAGAGACCCAGTACTTC.